One and the same sample provided the 3 T cell receptor beta chains below, sequenced in a study of PD-1 blockade in mismatch repair-deficient tumors. Only in-frame clones appear in the TCRdb table, and some are missing; sequencing was by immunoSEQ multiplex PCR. The sample lists about 67,000 clones, around 73% occurring once. The sample was peripheral blood, taken 2 weeks after starting pembrolizumab. These receptors were collected from an adult with mismatch repair-deficient cancer.

There are many counts of this clone. The genes are TRBV9 and TRBJ2-1; 14 bases match TRBD2. The germline CDR1 and CDR2 sequences are SGDLS and YYNGEE. This CDR3 has 15 amino acids. V lost 4 bases and J lost 9; bases outside the gene matches: 6. CDR3 in DNA: TGTGCCAGCAGCCCTTCCGGGACTAGCGGGAGTGAGCAGTTCTTC. Residues: CASSPSGTSGSEQFF.

This clone appeared once. V usage is TRBV6-1 and J usage is TRBJ2-7; D is possibly TRBD2 (5 bases). The ends were cut back, 6 bases at V and 0 bases at J, with 15 bases in the middle. There are 15 residues in the CDR3. Germline-derived CDR1 and CDR2 are MNHNS and SASEGT. The CDR3 nucleotides read TGTGCCAGCAGCCCCCGCGAGGGTTCCTCCTACGAGCAGTACTTC. Translated: CASSPREGSSYEQYF.

This sequence joins TRBV29-1 and TRBJ1-2, with D uncertain. The CDR3 extends over 12 amino acids. Trimming stripped 6 bases from V and 4 bases from J, with 12 bases between. Looked up from germline, CDR1 is SQVTM and CDR2 is ANQGSEA. DNA for the CDR3: TGCAGCGTCGAGAAGCAGTTCTATGGCTACACCTTC. This codes for CSVEKQFYGYTF.